This TCR beta chain was identified during a study of cytomegalovirus exposure and HLA in healthy donors. Study-level findings and limits: It was reported that the classifier diagnosed cytomegalovirus status with high specificity and sensitivity in both the original and validation cohorts.

Note on this clone: Its antigen is unidentified.

V was shortened by 2 bases and J by 0 bases, with 16 bases between the two germline ends. Germline assignment: CDR1 SGHTA and CDR2 FQGTGA. The CDR3 extends over 18 amino acids. TCRdb keeps only in-frame clones here, not all; method: immunoSEQ multiplex PCR. The table lists some 130,000 clones, just under 85% of them singletons. This TCR was recovered from a young man in good health and CMV-seropositive. Sequences were obtained from PBMCs. The chain is built from TRBV7-3 and TRBJ1-4; D perhaps matches TRBD1 (5 bases). Here the CDR3 reads CASSLEPGSYPTNEKLFF. As DNA, the CDR3 is TGTGCCAGCAGCTTAGAGCCAGGGTCATACCCAACTAATGAAAAACTGTTTTTT.